This T cell receptor (beta chain) is from a study of blood T cell repertoires in COVID-19. Overall study context: The United States, Italy and Spain provided the acute and convalescent COVID-19 samples.

Enrolled through a virtual design, the participants were between roughly 18 and 100 years of age and came from 24 US areas. Cohort assignment relied on participant-reported clinical history. A COVID-19 case had been met by exposed participants during the 2 weeks before study entry. Deletions cut 4 bases from V and 0 bases from J, with 7 bases between. Looked up from germline, CDR1 is GTSNPN and CDR2 is SVGIG (reference sequence). The CDR3 contains 12 residues. Clones were sequenced by immunoSEQ multiplex PCR, and TCRdb holds only the in-frame ones, with some missing. The table records around 340,000 clones, about nine tenths of them present only once.

The rearrangement joins TRBV30 to TRBJ2-7; tentative D call: TRBD2 (6 bases). The sequencing sample was made of PBMCs or T cells enriched from blood (not recorded which). This sequence was found in a woman younger than 45 who had been exposed to COVID-19. The CDR3 reads CAWTEGSYEQYF. The CDR3 nucleotides read TGTGCCTGGACGGAGGGCTCCTACGAGCAGTACTTC.